The rows below give T cell receptor beta chains drawn from one sample of a study of cytomegalovirus exposure and HLA in healthy donors. Only in-frame clones appear in the TCRdb table, and some are missing; sequencing was by immunoSEQ multiplex PCR. Of some 250,000 clones detected, about 86% appear once; the ten largest clones hold approximately 8.4%. The sample consisted of PBMCs. The receptors derive from a woman in her sixties or seventies in good health and CMV-seropositive. CDR3s include the opening cysteine and the closing phenylalanine or tryptophan. D genes are given only for firm matches. Clone sizes are given selectively: once, few, many, or a class where the clone is expanded.

TRBV11-2	-	-	TRBJ1-1	CASTGGGMAFF	TGTGCCAGCACTGGTGGGGGCATGGCTTTCTTT
TRBV19	-	-	TRBJ2-3	CASSIRRGDTQYF	TGTGCCAGTAGTATCCGACGGGGGGATACGCAGTATTTT
TRBV30	-	-	TRBJ2-3	CAWSVVQFTDTQYF	TGTGCCTGGAGTGTTGTACAGTTCACAGATACGCAGTATTTT
TRBV6-5	-	TRBD1	TRBJ2-3	CASRTDRADTQYF	TGTGCCAGCAGAACGGACAGGGCGGATACGCAGTATTTT
TRBV7-3	-	-	TRBJ2-3	CASSSSGGTDTQYF	TGTGCCAGCAGCTCCTCGGGAGGCACAGATACGCAGTATTTT
TRBV18	-	TRBD2	TRBJ2-7	CASSPPGSLLAGGYEQYF	TGTGCCAGCTCACCACCGGGATCCCTACTAGCGGGAGGATACGAGCAGTACTTC
TRBV5-5	-	-	TRBJ2-7	CASTPTSSYEQYF	TGTGCCAGCACCCCGACTTCTTCCTACGAGCAGTACTTC
TRBV5-1	-	TRBD1	TRBJ1-1	CASSSQGWDTEAFF	TGCGCCAGCAGCTCACAGGGGTGGGACACTGAAGCTTTCTTT
TRBV7-8	-	-	TRBJ2-3	CASSPRGRGSTDTQYF	TGTGCCAGCAGCCCGAGGGGTAGGGGGAGCACAGATACGCAGTATTTT
TRBV10-3	-	-	TRBJ2-5	CATGSQETQYF	TGTGCCACGGGGAGCCAAGAGACCCAGTACTTC
TRBV18	-	-	TRBJ2-1	CASSPRGLEQFF	TGTGCCAGCTCACCAAGGGGCCTTGAGCAGTTCTTC
TRBV29-1	once	TRBD2	TRBJ2-7	CSVELLTGRDSYEQYF	TGCAGCGTTGAATTATTAACCGGGAGGGACTCCTACGAGCAGTACTTC
TRBV7-2	-	-	TRBJ2-1	CASSLERPNEQFF	TGTGCCAGCAGCTTAGAGCGTCCCAATGAGCAGTTCTTC
TRBV12-5	once	TRBD2	TRBJ2-3	CASGFLAGDTQYF	TGTGCTAGTGGTTTCTTAGCGGGGGATACGCAGTATTTT
TRBV19	-	-	TRBJ2-5	CASSISRAGPGETQYF	TGTGCCAGTAGTATTTCTCGGGCGGGACCTGGAGAGACCCAGTACTTC
TRBV7-9	-	-	TRBJ1-1	CASSLAAGAEAFF	TGTGCCAGCAGCTTAGCGGCGGGGGCTGAAGCTTTCTTT
TRBV4-1	-	TRBD1	TRBJ1-1	CASSQVKGQGGNTEAFF	TGCGCCAGCAGCCAAGTTAAGGGACAGGGGGGGAACACTGAAGCTTTCTTT
TRBV10-3	-	TRBD1	TRBJ2-1	CAISESTGGNEQFF	TGTGCCATCAGTGAGTCGACAGGGGGGAATGAGCAGTTCTTC
TRBV5-1	-	TRBD2	TRBJ2-7	CASTPGRGSIYEQYF	TGCGCCAGCACCCCCGGACGCGGGAGCATCTACGAGCAGTACTTC
TRBV7-2	-	TRBD2	TRBJ2-7	CASSLRRPGGPDEQYF	TGTGCCAGCAGCTTACGTAGGCCGGGAGGGCCCGACGAGCAGTACTTC
TRBV5-1	-	-	TRBJ1-1	CASSLAGRGSTEAFF	TGCGCCAGCAGCTTGGCTGGCAGAGGGAGCACTGAAGCTTTCTTT
TRBV11-2	-	-	TRBJ2-5	CASSQNTVTGEETQYF	TGTGCCAGCAGCCAAAACACCGTAACAGGTGAAGAGACCCAGTACTTC
TRBV6-5	-	-	TRBJ2-2	CASSYFPGVTGELFF	TGTGCCAGCAGTTACTTCCCGGGGGTAACCGGGGAGCTGTTTTTT
TRBV20-1	-	-	TRBJ2-2	CSALKPGELFF	TGCAGTGCTCTAAAACCCGGGGAGCTGTTTTTT
TRBV2	-	-	TRBJ1-1	CASNLLAGNSEAFF	TGTGCCAGCAATCTCTTAGCGGGAAATTCTGAAGCTTTCTTT
TRBV5-6	-	-	TRBJ2-3	CASSLVGLASTDTQYF	TGTGCCAGCAGCCTAGTAGGGCTAGCGAGCACAGATACGCAGTATTTT
TRBV5-4	few	TRBD1	TRBJ1-2	CASSPGGDYGYTF	TGTGCCAGCAGCCCAGGGGGCGACTATGGCTACACCTTC
TRBV27	-	-	TRBJ2-6	CASSFGQSGANVLTF	TGTGCCAGCAGTTTTGGCCAGTCTGGGGCCAACGTCCTGACTTTC
TRBV27	-	TRBD2	TRBJ2-7	CASFGLAGSYEQYF	TGTGCCAGCTTCGGACTAGCGGGCTCCTACGAGCAGTACTTC
TRBV2	-	TRBD2	TRBJ2-3	CASTPQTSGKDTQYF	TGTGCCAGCACACCCCAGACTAGCGGGAAAGATACGCAGTATTTT
TRBV4-1	-	-	TRBJ1-4	CASSQVTTNEKLFF	TGCGCCAGCAGCCAAGTTACAACTAATGAAAAACTGTTTTTT
TRBV5-1	-	-	TRBJ2-1	CASSLPLRSPTRVEQFF	TGCGCCAGCAGCTTACCGTTGCGATCACCTACCCGAGTGGAGCAGTTCTTC
TRBV20-1	once	-	TRBJ2-1	CSAYQGNEQFF	TGCAGTGCTTATCAGGGGAATGAGCAGTTCTTC
TRBV15	-	-	TRBJ2-3	CATSRDLGGGALTDTQYF	TGTGCCACCAGCAGAGATCTAGGAGGAGGGGCTCTCACAGATACGCAGTATTTT
TRBV27	-	TRBD2	TRBJ2-1	CASNREAGGYNEQFF	TGTGCCAGCAACCGAGAGGCGGGAGGGTACAATGAGCAGTTCTTC
TRBV10-3	-	TRBD2	TRBJ2-1	CAISESRGTSGRVEQFF	TGTGCCATCAGTGAGAGCAGGGGAACTAGCGGGAGGGTTGAGCAGTTCTTC
TRBV28	-	-	TRBJ1-1	CASSLPEGTEAFF	TGTGCCAGCAGTTTACCAGAGGGCACTGAAGCTTTCTTT
TRBV6-6	once	-	TRBJ1-4	CASSYSRGVEKLFF	TGTGCCAGCAGTTACTCGAGAGGAGTTGAAAAACTGTTTTTT
TRBV7-9	-	-	TRBJ2-3	CASSLSGGVDTQYF	TGTGCCAGCAGCTTGTCGGGGGGCGTTGATACGCAGTATTTT
TRBV6-6	few	TRBD2	TRBJ2-1	CASGTSRSYNEQFF	TGTGCCAGCGGGACTAGTCGCTCCTACAATGAGCAGTTCTTC
TRBV6-5	-	-	TRBJ1-5	CASRGQGGNQPQHF	TGTGCCAGCAGGGGACAAGGGGGTAATCAGCCCCAGCATTTT
TRBV11-2	-	-	TRBJ2-2	CASSLAGMAGELFF	TGTGCCAGCAGCTTAGCGGGAATGGCCGGGGAGCTGTTTTTT
TRBV7-2	-	-	TRBJ2-7	CASSLDSREYEQYF	TGTGCCAGCAGCTTAGATTCCAGGGAATACGAGCAGTACTTC
TRBV9	-	-	TRBJ1-3	CASSVDGNYRNTIYF	TGTGCCAGCAGCGTAGATGGCAACTATCGAAACACCATATATTTT
TRBV27	once	TRBD1	TRBJ1-5	CASSRTGDNQPQHF	TGTGCCAGCAGTCGGACAGGGGACAATCAGCCCCAGCATTTT
TRBV18	-	TRBD2	TRBJ2-3	CASSAWTSGSTDTQYF	TGTGCCAGCTCAGCCTGGACTAGCGGGAGCACAGATACGCAGTATTTT
TRBV29-1	-	TRBD1	TRBJ2-5	CSAGQGAETQYF	TGCAGCGCGGGACAGGGGGCCGAGACCCAGTACTTC
TRBV9	-	-	TRBJ1-4	CASSVGGRGTNEKLFF	TGTGCCAGCAGCGTGGGGGGGCGTGGGACTAATGAAAAACTGTTTTTT
TRBV7-9	-	-	TRBJ1-5	CASSLPQGQPQHF	TGTGCCAGCAGCTTACCCCAGGGGCAGCCCCAGCATTTT
TRBV29-1	-	TRBD2	TRBJ2-2	CSVEDPWTSNTGELFF	TGCAGCGTTGAAGATCCCTGGACTAGCAACACCGGGGAGCTGTTTTTT
TRBV4-2	-	TRBD2	TRBJ2-1	CASSLQGSGRGVEQFF	TGTGCCAGCAGCCTCCAAGGCAGCGGGAGAGGAGTTGAGCAGTTCTTC
TRBV6-5	-	TRBD1	TRBJ2-1	CASSYSQGAPHNEQFF	TGTGCCAGCAGTTACTCCCAGGGGGCGCCCCACAATGAGCAGTTCTTC
TRBV19	-	-	TRBJ1-2	CASSILAGGYGYTF	TGTGCCAGTAGTATTTTGGCAGGAGGCTATGGCTACACCTTC
TRBV6-6	-	-	TRBJ1-5	CASNEGYQPQHF	TGTGCCAGCAATGAGGGTTATCAGCCCCAGCATTTT
TRBV5-5	-	TRBD2	TRBJ2-2	CASYNRLAGEAWELFF	TGTGCCTCCTACAACCGACTGGCGGGAGAGGCCTGGGAGCTGTTTTTT